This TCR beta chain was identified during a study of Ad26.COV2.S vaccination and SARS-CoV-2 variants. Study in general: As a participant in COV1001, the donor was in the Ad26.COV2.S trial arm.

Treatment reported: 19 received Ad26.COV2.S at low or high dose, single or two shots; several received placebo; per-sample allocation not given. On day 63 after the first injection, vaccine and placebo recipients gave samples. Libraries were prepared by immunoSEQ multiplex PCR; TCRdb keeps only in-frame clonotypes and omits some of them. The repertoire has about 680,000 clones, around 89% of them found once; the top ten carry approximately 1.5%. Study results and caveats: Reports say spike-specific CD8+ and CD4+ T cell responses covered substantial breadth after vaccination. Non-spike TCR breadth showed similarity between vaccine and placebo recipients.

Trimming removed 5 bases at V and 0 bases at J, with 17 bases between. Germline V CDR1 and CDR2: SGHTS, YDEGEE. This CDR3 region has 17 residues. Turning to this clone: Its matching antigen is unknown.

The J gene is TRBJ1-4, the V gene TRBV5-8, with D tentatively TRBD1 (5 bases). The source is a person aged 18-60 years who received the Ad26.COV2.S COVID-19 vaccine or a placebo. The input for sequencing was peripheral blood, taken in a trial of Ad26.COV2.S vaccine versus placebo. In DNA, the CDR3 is TGTGCCAGCAGGACGTCAGAGGGGACTGCAACTAATGAAAAACTGTTTTTT. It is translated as CASRTSEGTATNEKLFF. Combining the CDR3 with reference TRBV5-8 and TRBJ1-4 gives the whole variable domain EAGVTQSPTHLIKTRGQQATLRCSPISGHTSVYWYQQALGLGLQFLLWYDEGEERNRGNFPPRFSGRQFPNYSSELNVNALELEDSALYLCASRTSEGTATNEKLFFGSGTQLSVL.